This entry lists 21 T cell receptor beta chains sequenced from one sample in a study of blood T cell repertoires in COVID-19. TCRdb's copy holds only in-frame clones and misses some; the assay was immunoSEQ multiplex PCR. The sample carries 150,000 to 200,000 clones, more than 80% recorded once. Material for sequencing was peripheral blood. The receptors here all came from a human donor in a cohort sampled during active COVID-19.

V usage is TRBV7-2 and J usage is TRBJ2-5; 11 positions match TRBD1. Germline CDR1 and CDR2: SGHTA and FQGNSA. V shed 5 bases and J 5 bases; nucleotides not matched to a gene: 7. This CDR3 region has 15 residues. In DNA form, the CDR3 reads TGTGCCAGCAGCGGATGGACAGGGGGCGGGGAGACCCAGTACTTC. Protein: CASSGWTGGGETQYF.

V usage is TRBV27 and J usage is TRBJ1-6, with 10 bases aligning to TRBD1. V shed 9 bases and J 6 bases; nucleotides not matched to a gene: 5. The CDR3 is 14 amino acids. Germline CDR1 is MNHEY and CDR2 is SMNVEV (reference sequence). The CDR3 is CASQGQGTNSPLHF. In DNA, the CDR3 is TGTGCCAGTCAGGGACAGGGGACTAATTCACCCCTCCACTTT.

This chain links TRBV11-3 with TRBJ2-3; 7 nucleotides agree with TRBD2. After removal of 4 bases from V and 0 bases from J, the junction contained 4 bases not matched to a gene. This CDR3 has 15 residues. Germline CDR1 SGHNT, CDR2 YENEEA. The CDR3 DNA follows: TGTGCCAGCAGCTCATCTAGCGGTAGCACAGATACGCAGTATTTT. The encoded protein is CASSSSSGSTDTQYF.

V gene TRBV6-6 combines with J gene TRBJ2-1, with D possibly matching TRBD2 (6 bases). CDR3 length: 14 residues. The V end was cut by 4 bases, the J end by 3 bases, with 10 bases between. Germline V gene sequence: CDR1 MNHNY, CDR2 SVGAGI (reference sequence). The CDR3 reads CASSSTGDYNEQFF. The CDR3 DNA reads as TGTGCCAGCAGTTCTACGGGGGACTACAATGAGCAGTTCTTC.

The chain couples TRBV6-1 to TRBJ1-2; D perhaps matches TRBD1 (5 bases). CDR3 length equals 14 residues. Between the trimmed V and J ends, which lost 6 bases and 6 bases, there was a span of 17 bases. The V gene's germline CDR1 is MNHNS and CDR2 SASEGT. The CDR3 loop reads CASSRGPGGNGYTF. The CDR3 DNA sequence: TGTGCCAGCAGCCGCGGGCCGGGGGGAAATGGCTACACCTTC.

The chain links TRBV11-2 to TRBJ2-1; D gene uncertain. The CDR3 loop spans 13 amino acids. Germline CDR1 SGHAT, CDR2 FQNNGV. Between the trimmed V and J ends, which lost 1 base and 9 bases, there was a span of 10 bases. The DNA of the CDR3 is TGTGCCAGCAGCTTAGTCCGTAGTGCTGAGCAGTTCTTC. This codes for CASSLVRSAEQFF.

The V and J genes are TRBV27 and TRBJ2-7; 12 nucleotides align to TRBD2. The CDR3 extends over 15 amino acids. Per germline, CDR1 MNHEY and CDR2 SMNVEV (reference sequence). Trimming at V came to 5 bases and at J to 4 bases, leaving 6 bases not matched to a gene. DNA for the CDR3: TGTGCCAGCAGTCCGACTAGCGGGAGTAGGTACGAGCAGTACTTC. Protein product: CASSPTSGSRYEQYF.

This clone was observed at least ten times. The rearrangement uses TRBV14 and TRBJ2-7, with 9 bases matching TRBD1. Germline CDR1 and CDR2: SGHDN and FVKESK. The CDR3 totals 16 residues. The ends lost 6 bases at V and 8 bases at J; junction bases unmatched: 17. The CDR3 DNA reads TGTGCCAGCAGTCAGAGGGCCGGGACAGGGAATCCCAAGCAGTACTTC. It encodes CASSQRAGTGNPKQYF.

The genes are TRBV7-3 and TRBJ2-1; 11 bases line up with TRBD2. The junction had 4 bases not matched to a gene; V was cut back by 9 bases and J by 3 bases. Germline-derived CDR1 and CDR2 are SGHTA and FQGTGA. The CDR3 has 14 residues. The CDR3 region has the DNA TGTGCCAGTTCTAGCGGGAGGAACTACAATGAGCAGTTCTTC. It codes for CASSSGRNYNEQFF.

The V call is TRBV5-1, the J call TRBJ2-7; 9 positions match TRBD1. The CDR3 extends over 14 amino acids. The junction had 11 bases not matched to a gene; V was cut back by 7 bases and J by 6 bases. The germline CDR1 and CDR2 sequences are SGHRS and YFSETQ. The CDR3 bases are TGCGCCAGCCGTTTATGGACAGGGGCGATCGAGCAGTACTTC. Protein product: CASRLWTGAIEQYF.

The rearrangement joins TRBV6-2 or TRBV6-3 to TRBJ1-5, with D possibly matching TRBD1 (6 bases). Trimming cost V 6 bases and J 0 bases, with 18 bases left between them. The CDR3 runs 17 residues. Germline V CDR1 and CDR2: MNHEY, SVGEGT. In DNA, the CDR3 is TGTGCCAGCAGCCCCGGGACAACCCTACATAGCAATCAGCCCCAGCATTTT. Its translation is CASSPGTTLHSNQPQHF.

The chain carries TRBV30 and TRBJ2-3, with 7 bases that match TRBD1. The junction had 8 bases not matched to a gene; V was cut back by 3 bases and J by 2 bases. The CDR3 has 15 residues. Germline V lookup: CDR1 GTSNPN, CDR2 SVGIG (reference sequence). CDR3 sequence: CAWSVRQGFTDTQYF. Here the CDR3 DNA reads TGTGCCTGGAGCGTCCGACAGGGATTCACAGATACGCAGTATTTT.

This chain's CDR3 is CASSLGTSGGETQYF. The DNA for the CDR3 is TGTGCCAGCAGCTTAGGGACTAGCGGAGGGGAGACCCAGTACTTC. This chain joins TRBV9 and TRBJ2-5, with TRBD2 matching over 11 bases. Trimming removed 4 bases from V and 5 bases from J; junction bases left unmatched: 7. This CDR3 is built from 15 residues. Germline CDR1 is SGDLS and CDR2 is YYNGEE. Based on the CDR3 plus reference TRBV9 and TRBJ2-5, the full variable domain is DSGVTQTPKHLITATGQRVTLRCSPRSGDLSVYWYQQSLDQGLQFLIQYYNGEERAKGNILERFSAQQFPDLHSELNLSSLELGDSALYFCASSLGTSGGETQYFGPGTRLLVL.

This chain joins TRBV7-8 and TRBJ1-5, with D maybe TRBD1 (5 bases). Trimming took off 1 base at V and 3 bases at J, with 7 bases between the two ends. The germline gives CDR1 SGHVS, CDR2 FQNEAQ. This CDR3 is 14 amino acids long. CDR3 loop: CASSLGQSNQPQHF. CDR3 DNA sequence: TGTGCCAGCAGCTTAGGACAGTCCAATCAGCCCCAGCATTTT.

The chain joins TRBV12-5 to TRBJ2-5; 7 bases are shared with TRBD1. The V gene end was trimmed by 5 bases and the J gene end by 6 bases; junction bases not matched to a gene: 6. Germline values: CDR1 LGHNT, CDR2 FRNRAP. The CDR3 consists of 13 residues. The CDR3 loop is CASGRQGWKTQYF. In DNA, the CDR3 is TGTGCTAGTGGTAGACAGGGTTGGAAGACCCAGTACTTC.

The chain joins TRBV5-1 to TRBJ2-2, with 9 bases lining up with TRBD1. V was pared by 2 bases and J by 0 bases, with 11 bases of the junction left unmatched. CDR1 and CDR2 (germline): SGHRS, YFSETQ. CDR3 length: 19 residues. In DNA, the CDR3 is TGCGCCAGCAGCTTAGTACCAAGCACAGGGGGCTCGAACACCGGGGAGCTGTTTTTT. Its translation: CASSLVPSTGGSNTGELFF.

CDR3 loop: CASSLGADTDTQYF. The CDR3 DNA reads TGTGCCAGCAGCTTAGGAGCGGACACAGATACGCAGTATTTT. V gene TRBV7-9 combines with J gene TRBJ2-3, with a tentative D call TRBD2 (5 bases). The CDR3 runs 14 residues. Germline CDR1 is SEHNR and CDR2 is FQNEAQ (reference sequence). The V gene lost 1 base and the J gene lost 2 bases, with 7 bases spanning the gap.

The chain is built from TRBV6-6 and TRBJ1-1; TRBD1 matches 8 bases. Germline V gene data show CDR1 as MNHNY and CDR2 as SVGAGI (reference sequence). This CDR3 has 15 amino acids. After removal of 4 bases from V and 3 bases from J, the junction contained 7 bases not matched to a gene. This chain's CDR3 is CASSSLRGLDTEAFF. The CDR3 DNA follows: TGTGCCAGCAGTTCCCTCAGGGGGCTCGACACTGAAGCTTTCTTT.

In its sample, this clone was seen once. This chain uses TRBV12-3 or TRBV12-4 with TRBJ1-5; D is possibly TRBD1 (6 bases). CDR3 length: 13 amino acids. V was clipped by 2 bases and J by 11 bases, with 13 bases between them. CDR3 bases: TGTGCCAGCAGTTTAAAGGGGGGGGTGACCCAGCATTTT. Its protein product is CASSLKGGVTQHF.

This chain links TRBV9 with TRBJ1-3; D gene unclear. In germline, CDR1 is SGDLS, CDR2 YYNGEE. V lost 4 bases, J lost 0 bases, and 5 bases lay in between. The CDR3 consists of 13 residues. DNA for the CDR3: TGTGCCAGCAGCACCTACTCTGGAAACACCATATATTTT. Its translation is CASSTYSGNTIYF.

The gene calls are TRBV14 and TRBJ2-5; 11 bases match TRBD2. V was pared by 2 bases and J by 3 bases, with 8 bases of the junction left unmatched. Looked up from germline, CDR1 is SGHDN and CDR2 is FVKESK. The CDR3 has 17 amino acids. For the CDR3, the DNA is TGTGCCAGCAGCCAATTAATAGCTAGCGGGGGGAAAGAGACCCAGTACTTC. It translates to CASSQLIASGGKETQYF.